This TCR beta chain derives from a study of cytomegalovirus exposure and HLA in healthy donors. As for the study in general: Earlier findings included roughly 120 million unique TCR beta sequences obtained from 180 million or so T cells. Study results and limitations: Rarity characterized most TCR sequences, yet some public TCRs appeared in many donors. Cytomegalovirus association was listed for approximately 160 TCR beta chains. Serostatus for CMV was the only available immune exposure information.

This clone was seen a few times. The antigen is undetermined. The length of the CDR3 is 15 residues. Germline loops: CDR1 SGHTA, CDR2 FQGNSA. V lost 8 bases and J lost 7, with 21 bases in between. The PCR was carried out with 60 Vbeta primers and 13 Jbeta primers. Sequencing was performed with immunoSEQ multiplex PCR; in TCRdb, only in-frame clones are kept and a portion is missing. Counted here are about 140,000 clones, over 75% occurring once; the ten biggest clones make up just over 8.5%. The sequencing sample was made of PBMCs. This sequence originates from a woman in her fifties or sixties in good health and CMV-seropositive. The chain links TRBV7-2 to TRBJ1-3, with a possible D match to TRBD1 (5 bases). Here the CDR3 DNA reads TGTGCCAGCGGGCTCGTTCGGAGGGGATCGAACACCATATATTTT. Amino acids: CASGLVRRGSNTIYF.